The 19 T cell receptor beta chains listed next were all sequenced from one sample in a study of neurological immune-mediated disorders. TCRdb analysed the 5' RACE reads with MiXCR anew, one entry per CDR3 protein. The sample shows 55,000 to 65,000 distinct CDR3 sequences, less than 4% of them seen only once. Input material: PBMCs. Receptors originate from a woman between 45 and 60 years old with multiple sclerosis.

This clonotype has a count of ten or more. The chain combines TRBV7-3 with TRBJ2-7; possible D gene TRBD1, 6 bases. Germline V gene data show CDR1 as SGHTA and CDR2 as FQGTGA. The V and J ends lost 2 bases and 4 bases respectively, with 9 bases between them. The CDR3 contains 13 residues. The CDR3 spells CASSLLGGYEQYF. The CDR3 coding sequence is TGTGCCAGCAGCTTATTAGGGGGATACGAGCAGTACTTC.

On this clonotype: This may arise from a read error, as a much more abundant clone is one base away. The CDR3 spells CSARLKGGIQYF. As DNA, the CDR3 is TGCAGTGCTAGACTAAAGGGCGGCATTCAGTACTTC. The chain carries TRBV20-1 and TRBJ2-4; D call uncertain. CDR1 DFQATT and CDR2 SNEGSKA come from the germline V gene (reference sequence). Trimming took off 2 bases at V and 9 bases at J, with 11 bases between the two ends. This CDR3 is 12 amino acids long.

This clonotype was seen many times. The chain carries TRBV6-5 and TRBJ2-6, with TRBD1 matching over 9 bases. The CDR3 has 16 residues. Germline assignment: CDR1 MNHEY and CDR2 SVGAGI. V lost 10 bases, J lost 4 bases, and 11 bases stayed unmatched. The CDR3: CATRTGASGGANVLTF. The CDR3 DNA reads TGTGCCACCCGGACAGGGGCCTCTGGAGGGGCCAACGTCCTGACTTTC.

This clonotype was counted many times. The chain combines TRBV5-1 with TRBJ2-6, with D maybe TRBD1 (5 bases). Trimming cost V 0 bases and J 0 bases, with 7 bases left between them. The CDR3 is 16 amino acids. The germline V gene encodes CDR1 SGHRS and CDR2 YFSETQ. CDR3: CASSLDRSSGANVLTF. CDR3 nucleotide sequence: TGCGCCAGCAGCTTGGACAGGAGCTCTGGGGCCAACGTCCTGACTTTC.

This clonotype occurred many times. Mismatch with germline at one junction end may stem from a read error. DNA for the CDR3: TGTGCCAGCAGCTTAGGAGGCGGCGGCAATCAGCCCCAGAATTTT. Amino acids: CASSLGGGGNQPQNF. This sequence joins TRBV7-6 and TRBJ1-5; D gene uncertain. The CDR3 has 15 residues. The germline CDR1 and CDR2 sequences are SGHVS and FNYEAQ.

Ten or more counts support this clonotype. The J gene is TRBJ2-1, the V gene TRBV29-1, with TRBD2 matching over 7 bases. The CDR3 spans 16 residues. Looked up from germline, CDR1 is SQVTM and CDR2 is ANQGSEA. J was trimmed by 2 bases and V by 1 base; bases with no gene match: 8. CDR3 amino acids: CSVEAGGGDAYNEQFF. CDR3 DNA: TGCAGCGTTGAAGCAGGTGGGGGGGACGCCTACAATGAGCAGTTCTTC.

This clonotype has a count of ten or more. V usage is TRBV28 and J usage is TRBJ2-1; 9 positions match TRBD2. CDR1 and CDR2 (germline): MDHEN, SYDVKM. After removal of 9 bases from V and 9 bases from J, the junction contained 12 bases not matched to a gene. The CDR3 runs to 14 residues. CDR3 region: CASRVAGETIEQFF. The CDR3, as DNA: TGTGCCAGTAGGGTAGCGGGAGAAACTATTGAGCAGTTCTTC.

This clonotype was recorded at least ten times. The CDR3 DNA sequence: TGTGCCAGCAGAGTCCAGACAGATACGCAGTATTTT. Its protein is CASRVQTDTQYF. This chain joins TRBV7-2 and TRBJ2-3; D uncertain. The V gene's germline CDR1 is SGHTA and CDR2 FQGNSA. The CDR3 is made up of 12 amino acids. V lost 6 bases, J lost 3 bases, and 7 bases lay in between.

This clonotype has a count of ten or more. The V gene is TRBV20-1, the J gene TRBJ1-2, with a possible D match to TRBD1 (6 bases). CDR3 size: 16 residues. Per germline, CDR1 DFQATT and CDR2 SNEGSKA (reference sequence). Trimming removed 1 base at V and 6 bases at J, with 21 bases between. This CDR3 is CSARVPRGRTSNGYTF. The CDR3 region has the DNA TGCAGTGCTAGAGTCCCCAGGGGAAGGACGTCGAATGGCTACACCTTC.

The CDR3 sequence is CASRSKGISPLHF. The CDR3, as DNA: TGTGCCAGCAGATCCAAGGGAATTTCACCCCTCCACTTT. This chain connects TRBV28 to TRBJ1-6; D is uncertain. The CDR3 runs to 13 residues. Germline CDR1 MDHEN, CDR2 SYDVKM. V was pared by 6 bases and J by 9 bases, with 12 bases between.

The V and J genes are TRBV7-9 and TRBJ2-5; 8 positions agree with TRBD2. The CDR3 is 15 residues long. Looked up from germline, CDR1 is SEHNR and CDR2 is FQNEAQ (reference sequence). Trimming took 2 bases from V and 3 from J; bases not matched to a gene: 5. The CDR3 protein is CASSLLGRAEETQYF. Here the CDR3 DNA reads TGTGCCAGCAGCTTACTCGGGAGGGCCGAAGAGACCCAGTACTTC.

This clonotype was seen many times. The genes are TRBV15 and TRBJ1-5, with a tentative D call TRBD1 (6 bases). Germline lookup yields CDR1 LNHNV and CDR2 YYDKDF (reference sequence). CDR3 length: 15 amino acids. Trimming shortened V by 0 bases and J by 6 bases, and 12 bases separated the two germline ends. The chain's CDR3 is CATSRDPGAGQPQHF. Written as DNA, the CDR3 is TGTGCCACCAGCAGAGATCCGGGGGCTGGTCAGCCCCAGCATTTT.

This clonotype was found many times. V is TRBV12-3 or TRBV12-4 and J is TRBJ2-5, with no clear D. Trimming left V 1 base short and J 2 bases short, with 5 bases between. CDR3 length equals 13 residues. The CDR3 sequence is CASSLERQETQYF. The DNA for the CDR3 is TGTGCCAGCAGTTTAGAGAGACAAGAGACCCAGTACTTC.

This clonotype was counted many times. The chain has TRBV7-6 and TRBJ2-1, with 11 bases that match TRBD2. Unmatched junction bases numbered 0, after V lost 0 bases and J lost 5 bases. The germline V gene encodes CDR1 SGHVS and CDR2 FNYEAQ. The CDR3 contains 15 residues. DNA of the CDR3: TGTGCCAGCAGCTTAGCGGGACTAGCGGACAATGAGCAGTTCTTC. It yields the protein CASSLAGLADNEQFF. The full variable domain, its missing parts supplied by reference TRBV7-6 and TRBJ2-1, is GAGVSQSPRYKVTKRGQDVALRCDPISGHVSLYWYRQALGQGPEFLTYFNYEAQQDKSGLPNDRFSAERPEGSISTLTIQRTEQRDSAMYRCASSLAGLADNEQFFGPGTRLTVL.

At least ten counts were recorded for this clonotype. The CDR3 bases are TGTGCCAGCAGCCCCCAGGGTTATTGGCCCCAGCATTTT. Amino acids: CASSPQGYWPQHF. V is TRBV3-1 and J is TRBJ1-5; tentatively, D is TRBD1 (5 bases). The CDR3 totals 13 residues. The germline CDR1 and CDR2 sequences are LGHDT and YNNKEL (reference sequence). V dropped 4 bases and J dropped 9 bases, with 13 bases sitting between them.

This clonotype was detected ten times or more. The rearrangement joins TRBV5-6 to TRBJ1-2; maybe TRBD1 (5 bases). The CDR3 has 13 amino acids. With 3 bases removed from V and 7 bases from J, the gap between germline ends came to 13 bases. Germline CDR1 reads SGHDT; CDR2 reads YYEEEE. The CDR3 DNA sequence: TGTGCCAGCAGCTCCGGGGGTCTGATTGGCTACACCTTC. Translating it yields CASSSGGLIGYTF.

In this sample, this clonotype turned up many times. J is TRBJ1-1 and V is TRBV5-1; possible D gene TRBD1, 6 bases. Trimming cost V 5 bases and J 0 bases, with 11 bases left between them. Germline V gives CDR1 SGHRS, CDR2 YFSETQ. The CDR3 has 14 residues. In DNA form, the CDR3 reads TGCGCCAGCAGTTGGGACAACTTGAACACTGAAGCTTTCTTT. Protein sequence: CASSWDNLNTEAFF. Filled out from reference TRBV5-1 and TRBJ1-1, the complete variable domain reads KAGVTQTPRYLIKTRGQQVTLSCSPISGHRSVSWYQQTPGQGLQFLFEYFSETQRNKGNFPGRFSGRQFSNSRSEMNVSTLELGDSALYLCASSWDNLNTEAFFGQGTRLTVV.

This clonotype appeared many times. This chain joins TRBV7-2 and TRBJ2-1, with 16 bases matching TRBD2. The length of the CDR3 is 19 residues. Losses at the gene ends were 4 bases for V and 0 bases for J; bases not matched to a gene: 6. Germline assignment: CDR1 SGHTA and CDR2 FQGNSA. The DNA of the CDR3 is TGTGCCAGCAGCTCGCGGGGACTAGCGGGAGGGCCCTCCTACAATGAGCAGTTCTTC. Its protein product is CASSSRGLAGGPSYNEQFF.

This clonotype has ten or more counts. The chain combines TRBV20-1 with TRBJ2-7; 8 bases agree with TRBD1. CDR1 DFQATT and CDR2 SNEGSKA come from the germline V gene (reference sequence). The V segment lost 1 base and the J segment 6 bases; nucleotides outside the gene matches: 8. This CDR3 is built from 14 residues. The CDR3 DNA is TGCAGTGCTAGAGTAGGACAGGGACTGTCCGAGCAGTACTTC. Amino acid sequence: CSARVGQGLSEQYF.